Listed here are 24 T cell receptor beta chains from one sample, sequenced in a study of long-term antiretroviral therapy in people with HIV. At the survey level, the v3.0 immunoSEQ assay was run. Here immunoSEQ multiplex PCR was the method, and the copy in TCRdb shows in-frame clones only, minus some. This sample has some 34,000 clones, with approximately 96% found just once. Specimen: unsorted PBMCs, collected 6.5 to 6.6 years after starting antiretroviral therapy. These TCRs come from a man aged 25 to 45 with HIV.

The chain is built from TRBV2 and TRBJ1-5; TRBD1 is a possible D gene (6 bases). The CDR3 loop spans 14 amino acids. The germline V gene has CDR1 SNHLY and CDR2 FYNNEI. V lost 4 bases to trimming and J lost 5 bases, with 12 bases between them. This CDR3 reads CASSADRIDQPQHF. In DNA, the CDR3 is TGTGCCAGCAGTGCCGACAGGATCGATCAGCCCCAGCATTTT.

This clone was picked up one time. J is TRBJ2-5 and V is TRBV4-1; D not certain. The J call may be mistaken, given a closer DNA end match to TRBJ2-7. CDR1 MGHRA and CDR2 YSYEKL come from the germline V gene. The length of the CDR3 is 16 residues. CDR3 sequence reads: CASSLSGRDQYYEQYF. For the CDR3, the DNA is TGCGCCAGCAGCCTTTCCGGAAGGGATCAGTACTACGAGCAGTACTTC.

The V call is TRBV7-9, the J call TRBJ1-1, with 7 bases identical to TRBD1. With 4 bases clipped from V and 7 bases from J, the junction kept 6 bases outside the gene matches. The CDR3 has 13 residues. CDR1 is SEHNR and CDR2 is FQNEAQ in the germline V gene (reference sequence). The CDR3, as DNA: TGTGCCAGCAGCTCGGGACAGTCAAGTGAAGCTTTCTTT. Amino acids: CASSSGQSSEAFF.

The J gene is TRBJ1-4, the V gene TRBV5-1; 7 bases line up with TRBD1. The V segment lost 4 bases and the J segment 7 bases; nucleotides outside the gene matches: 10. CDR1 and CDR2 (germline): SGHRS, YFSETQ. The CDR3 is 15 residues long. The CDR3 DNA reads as TGCGCCAGCAGCACCGACAGGGAAAGGTTTGAAAAACTGTTTTTT. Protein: CASSTDRERFEKLFF.

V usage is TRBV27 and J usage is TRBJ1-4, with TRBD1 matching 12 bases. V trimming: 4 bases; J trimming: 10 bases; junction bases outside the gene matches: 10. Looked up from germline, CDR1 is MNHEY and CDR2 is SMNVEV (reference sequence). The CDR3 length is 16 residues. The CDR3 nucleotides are TGTGCCAGCAGTTCACCCCGCGGGACAGGGGGCGGAAAACTGTTTTTT. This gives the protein CASSSPRGTGGGKLFF.

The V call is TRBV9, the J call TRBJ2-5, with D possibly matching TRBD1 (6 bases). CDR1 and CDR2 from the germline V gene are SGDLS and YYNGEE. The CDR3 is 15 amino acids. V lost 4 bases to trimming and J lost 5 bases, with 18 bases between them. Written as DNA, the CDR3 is TGTGCCAGCAGCATGATAGGGGGTGGGCGTGAGACCCAGTACTTC. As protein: CASSMIGGGRETQYF.

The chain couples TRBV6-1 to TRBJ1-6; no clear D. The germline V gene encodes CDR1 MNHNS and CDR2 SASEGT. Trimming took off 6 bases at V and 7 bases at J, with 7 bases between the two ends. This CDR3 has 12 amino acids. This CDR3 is CASRTVNSPLHF. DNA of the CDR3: TGTGCCAGCAGGACTGTAAATTCACCCCTCCACTTT.

The CDR3 region has the DNA TGTGCCAGCAGCTTAGGAGTTGGAAACACCATATATTTT. This gives the protein CASSLGVGNTIYF. The V and J genes are TRBV7-2 and TRBJ1-3, with D hard to call. V was clipped by 1 base and J by 3 bases, with 4 bases between them. From germline, CDR1 is SGHTA and CDR2 FQGNSA. The CDR3 totals 13 residues.

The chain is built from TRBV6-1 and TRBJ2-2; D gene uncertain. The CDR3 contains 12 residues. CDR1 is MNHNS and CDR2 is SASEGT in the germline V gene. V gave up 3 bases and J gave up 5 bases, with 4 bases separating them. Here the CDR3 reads CASSEGTGELFF. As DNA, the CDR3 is TGTGCCAGCAGTGAGGGTACCGGGGAGCTGTTTTTT.

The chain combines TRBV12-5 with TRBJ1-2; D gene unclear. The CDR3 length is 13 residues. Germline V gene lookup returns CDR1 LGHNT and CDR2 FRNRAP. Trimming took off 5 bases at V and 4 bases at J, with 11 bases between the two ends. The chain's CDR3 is CASGRAAFYGYTF. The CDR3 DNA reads TGTGCTAGTGGTAGGGCCGCTTTCTATGGCTACACCTTC.

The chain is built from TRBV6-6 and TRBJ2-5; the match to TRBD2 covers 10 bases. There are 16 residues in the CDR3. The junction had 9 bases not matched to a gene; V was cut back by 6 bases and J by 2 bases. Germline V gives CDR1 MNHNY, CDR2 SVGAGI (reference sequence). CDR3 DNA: TGTGCCAGCAGGAGACGGACTAGCGGCGTGCAAGAGACCCAGTACTTC. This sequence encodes CASRRRTSGVQETQYF.

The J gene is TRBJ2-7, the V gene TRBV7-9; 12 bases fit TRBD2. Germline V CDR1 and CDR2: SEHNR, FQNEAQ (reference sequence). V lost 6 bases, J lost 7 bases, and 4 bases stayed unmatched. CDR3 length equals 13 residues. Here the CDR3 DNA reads TGTGCCAGCAGGCCGACTAGCGGGAGTGAGCAGTACTTC. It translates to CASRPTSGSEQYF.

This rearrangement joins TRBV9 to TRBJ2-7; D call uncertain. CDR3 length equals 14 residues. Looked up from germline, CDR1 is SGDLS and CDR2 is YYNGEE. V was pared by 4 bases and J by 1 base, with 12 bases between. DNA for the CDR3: TGTGCCAGCAGCCCCTTTGGGTCTTCCTACGAGCAGTACTTC. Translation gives CASSPFGSSYEQYF.

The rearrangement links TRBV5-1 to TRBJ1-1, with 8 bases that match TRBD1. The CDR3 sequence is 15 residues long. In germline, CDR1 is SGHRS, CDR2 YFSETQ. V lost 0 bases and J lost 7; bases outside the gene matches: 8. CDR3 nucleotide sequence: TGCGCCAGCAGCTTGGGAGCAGGGGGCGCCTATGAAGCTTTCTTT. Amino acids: CASSLGAGGAYEAFF.

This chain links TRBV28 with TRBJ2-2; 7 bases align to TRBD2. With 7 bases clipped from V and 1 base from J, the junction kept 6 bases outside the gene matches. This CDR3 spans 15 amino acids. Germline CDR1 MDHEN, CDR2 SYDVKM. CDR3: CASNSAGKNTGELFF. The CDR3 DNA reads TGTGCCAGCAATTCAGCGGGGAAGAACACCGGGGAGCTGTTTTTT.

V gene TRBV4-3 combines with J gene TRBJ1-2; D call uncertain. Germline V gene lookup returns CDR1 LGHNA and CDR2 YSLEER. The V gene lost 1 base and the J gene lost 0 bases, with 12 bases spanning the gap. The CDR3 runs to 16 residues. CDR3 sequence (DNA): TGCGCCAGCAGCCAAGGCCCGGCCTTCGCTAACTATGGCTACACCTTC. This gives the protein CASSQGPAFANYGYTF.

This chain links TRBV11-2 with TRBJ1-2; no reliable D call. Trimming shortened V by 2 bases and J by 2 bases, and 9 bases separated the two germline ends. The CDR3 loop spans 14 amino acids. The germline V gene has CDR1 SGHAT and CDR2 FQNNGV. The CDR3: CASSLNAVNYGYTF. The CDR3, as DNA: TGTGCCAGCAGCTTAAACGCAGTGAACTATGGCTACACCTTC.

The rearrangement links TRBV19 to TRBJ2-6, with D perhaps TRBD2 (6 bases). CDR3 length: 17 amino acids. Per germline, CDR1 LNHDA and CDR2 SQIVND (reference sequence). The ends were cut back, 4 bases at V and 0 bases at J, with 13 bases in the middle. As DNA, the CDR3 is TGTGCCAGTAGTAAGACTAGTAGTCTCTCTGGGGCCAACGTCCTGACTTTC. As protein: CASSKTSSLSGANVLTF.

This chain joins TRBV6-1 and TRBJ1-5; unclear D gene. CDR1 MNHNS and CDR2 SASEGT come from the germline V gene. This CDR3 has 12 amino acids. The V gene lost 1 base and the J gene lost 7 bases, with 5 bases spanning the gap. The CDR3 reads CASSEVGQPQHF. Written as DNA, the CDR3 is TGTGCCAGCAGTGAAGTGGGACAGCCCCAGCATTTT.

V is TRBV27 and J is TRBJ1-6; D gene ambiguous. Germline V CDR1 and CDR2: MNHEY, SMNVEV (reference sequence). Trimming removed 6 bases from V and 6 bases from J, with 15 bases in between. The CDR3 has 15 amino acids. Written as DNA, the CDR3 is TGTGCCAGCAGCCGCGGACTGTCGGGTAATTCACCCCTCCACTTT. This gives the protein CASSRGLSGNSPLHF.

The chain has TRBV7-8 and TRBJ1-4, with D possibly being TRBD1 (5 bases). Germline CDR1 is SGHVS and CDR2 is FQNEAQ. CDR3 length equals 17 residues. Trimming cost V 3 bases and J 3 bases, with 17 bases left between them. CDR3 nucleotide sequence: TGTGCCAGCAGCTTCGAGACTTTCATAGGGGCTAATGAAAAACTGTTTTTT. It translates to CASSFETFIGANEKLFF. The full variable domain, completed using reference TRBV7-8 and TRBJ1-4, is GAGVSQSPRYKVAKRGQDVALRCDPISGHVSLFWYQQALGQGPEFLTYFQNEAQLDKSGLPSDRFFAERPEGSVSTLKIQRTQQEDSAVYLCASSFETFIGANEKLFFGSGTQLSVL.

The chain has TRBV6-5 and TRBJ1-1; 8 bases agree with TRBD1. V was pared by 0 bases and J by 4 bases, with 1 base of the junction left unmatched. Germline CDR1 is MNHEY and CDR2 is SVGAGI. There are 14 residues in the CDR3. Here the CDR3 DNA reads TGTGCCAGCAGTTACTCGGACAGGGTCACTGAAGCTTTCTTT. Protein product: CASSYSDRVTEAFF.

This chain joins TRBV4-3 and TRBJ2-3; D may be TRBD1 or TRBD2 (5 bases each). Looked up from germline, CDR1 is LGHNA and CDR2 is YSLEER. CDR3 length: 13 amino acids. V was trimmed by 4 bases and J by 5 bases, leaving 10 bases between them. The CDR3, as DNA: TGCGCCAGCAGCCGAGGGGATGAAGATACGCAGTATTTT. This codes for CASSRGDEDTQYF.

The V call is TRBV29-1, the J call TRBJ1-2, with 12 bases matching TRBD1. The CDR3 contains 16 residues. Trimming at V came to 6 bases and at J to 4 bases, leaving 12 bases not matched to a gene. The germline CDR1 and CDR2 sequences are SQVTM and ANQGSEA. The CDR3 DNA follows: TGCAGCGTCACGTCCGGGACAGGGGGCATCCTCTATGGCTACACCTTC. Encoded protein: CSVTSGTGGILYGYTF.